This T cell receptor beta chain is drawn from a study of technical replicates of blood from a few donors. Germline V lookup: CDR1 GTSNPN, CDR2 SVGIG (reference sequence). The CDR3 length is 16 residues. V was cut by 0 bases and J by 2 bases, with 14 bases left in between. Clones were sequenced by immunoSEQ multiplex PCR, and TCRdb holds only the in-frame ones, with some missing. The sample has fewer than 15,000 clones; 75% to 85% are singletons. Sequenced: PBMCs. This clonotype was obtained from a human donor in good health. The genes are TRBV30 and TRBJ2-1; weak D call: TRBD2 (6 bases). CDR3 loop: CAWSVPAGLAYNEQFF. CDR3 coding DNA: TGTGCCTGGAGTGTTCCGGCGGGATTGGCCTACAATGAGCAGTTCTTC.